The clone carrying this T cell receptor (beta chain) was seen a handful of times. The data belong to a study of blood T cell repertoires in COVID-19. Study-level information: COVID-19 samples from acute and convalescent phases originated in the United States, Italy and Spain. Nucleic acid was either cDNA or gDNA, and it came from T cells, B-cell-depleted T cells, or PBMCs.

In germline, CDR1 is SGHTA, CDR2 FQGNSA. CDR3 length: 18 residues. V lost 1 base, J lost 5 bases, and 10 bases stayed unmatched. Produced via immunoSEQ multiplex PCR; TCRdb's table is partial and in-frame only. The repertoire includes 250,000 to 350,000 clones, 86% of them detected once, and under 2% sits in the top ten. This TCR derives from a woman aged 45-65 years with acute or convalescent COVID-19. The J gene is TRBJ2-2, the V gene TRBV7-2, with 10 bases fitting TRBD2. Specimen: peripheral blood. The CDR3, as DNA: TGTGCCAGCAGCTTAGTCCCACGAAGCGGGAGGGAGACCGGGGAGCTGTTTTTT. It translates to CASSLVPRSGRETGELFF.